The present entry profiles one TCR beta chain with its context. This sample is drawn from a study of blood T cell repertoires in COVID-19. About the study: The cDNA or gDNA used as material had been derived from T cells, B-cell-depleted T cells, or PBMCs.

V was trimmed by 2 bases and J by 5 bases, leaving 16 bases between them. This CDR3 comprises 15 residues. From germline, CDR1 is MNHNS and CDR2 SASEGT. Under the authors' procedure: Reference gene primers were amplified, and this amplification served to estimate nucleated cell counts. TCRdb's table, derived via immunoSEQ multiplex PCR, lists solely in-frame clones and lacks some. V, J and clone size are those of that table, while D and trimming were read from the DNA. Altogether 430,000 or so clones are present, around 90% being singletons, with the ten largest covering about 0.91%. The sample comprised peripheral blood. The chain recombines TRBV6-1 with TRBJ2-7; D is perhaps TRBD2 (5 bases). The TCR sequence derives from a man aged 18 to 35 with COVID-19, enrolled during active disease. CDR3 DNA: TGTGCCAGCAGTGAACGCCATGGGGAGTGGAACGAGCAGTACTTC. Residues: CASSERHGEWNEQYF.